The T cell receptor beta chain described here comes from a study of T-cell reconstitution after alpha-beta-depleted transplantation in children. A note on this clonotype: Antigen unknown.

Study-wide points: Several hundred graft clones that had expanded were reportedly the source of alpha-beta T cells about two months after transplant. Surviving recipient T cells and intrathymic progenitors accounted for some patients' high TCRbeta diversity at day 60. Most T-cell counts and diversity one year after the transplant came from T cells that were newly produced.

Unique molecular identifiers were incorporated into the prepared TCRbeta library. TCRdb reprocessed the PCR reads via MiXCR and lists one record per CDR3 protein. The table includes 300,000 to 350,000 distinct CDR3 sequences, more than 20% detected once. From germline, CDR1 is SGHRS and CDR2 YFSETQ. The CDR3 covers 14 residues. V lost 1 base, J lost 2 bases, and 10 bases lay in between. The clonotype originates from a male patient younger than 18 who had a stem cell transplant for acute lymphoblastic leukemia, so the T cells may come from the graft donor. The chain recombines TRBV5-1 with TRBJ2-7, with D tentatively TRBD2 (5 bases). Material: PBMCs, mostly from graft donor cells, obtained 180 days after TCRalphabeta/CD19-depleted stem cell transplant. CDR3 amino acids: CASSLWRKPYEQYF. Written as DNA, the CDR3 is TGCGCCAGCAGCTTGTGGAGGAAGCCCTACGAGCAGTACTTC.